Detailed here is one TCR beta chain. The antigen is not known. Germline-derived CDR1 and CDR2 are KGHSH and LQKENI. The CDR3 runs to 16 residues. The V gene lost 3 bases and the J gene lost 1 base, with 10 bases spanning the gap. The data originate from a study of shared clonotypes between healthy human individuals. Method: immunoSEQ multiplex PCR; TCRdb's copy keeps in-frame clones and lacks some. The sample gives about 1 million clones, roughly 75% of which show up once; about 1.5% is in the top ten. From CD4+ cells came CD45RA+ naive and CD45RA-negative memory subsets. Findings of the study overall: The generation probabilities recorded for non-shared clonotypes fell below those of clonotypes shared by all four donors.

The receptor was isolated from a man aged 18-30 years in good health. The chain combines TRBV18 with TRBJ2-6; D is ambiguous. Input material: memory CD4+ T cells sorted from blood. Subset indicated: CD45RA-negative fraction. The DNA of the CDR3 is TGTGCCAGCTCACCCATTTTGAATTCTGGGGCCAACGTCCTGACTTTC. It translates to CASSPILNSGANVLTF.